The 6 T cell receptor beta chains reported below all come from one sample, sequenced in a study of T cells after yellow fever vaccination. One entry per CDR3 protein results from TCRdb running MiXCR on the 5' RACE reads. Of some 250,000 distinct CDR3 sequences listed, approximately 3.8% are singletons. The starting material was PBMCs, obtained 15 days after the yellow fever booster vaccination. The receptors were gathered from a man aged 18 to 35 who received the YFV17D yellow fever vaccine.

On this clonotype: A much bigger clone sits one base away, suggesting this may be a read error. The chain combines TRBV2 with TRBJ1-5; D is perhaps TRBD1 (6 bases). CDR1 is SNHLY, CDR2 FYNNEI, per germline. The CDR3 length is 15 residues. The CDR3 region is CARSEGPGAGQPQHF. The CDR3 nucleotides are TGTGCCAGAAGTGAAGGTCCAGGGGCAGGTCAGCCCCAGCATTTT. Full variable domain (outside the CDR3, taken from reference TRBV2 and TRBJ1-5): EPEVTQTPSHQVTQMGQEVILRCVPISNHLYFYWYRQILGQKVEFLVSFYNNEISEKSEIFDDQFSVERPDGSNFTLKIRSTKLEDSAMYFCARSEGPGAGQPQHFGDGTRLSIL.

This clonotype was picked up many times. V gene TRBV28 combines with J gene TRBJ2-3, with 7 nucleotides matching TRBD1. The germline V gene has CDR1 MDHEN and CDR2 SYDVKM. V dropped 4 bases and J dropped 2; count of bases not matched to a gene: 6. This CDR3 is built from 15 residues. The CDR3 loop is CASSYRDRITDTQYF. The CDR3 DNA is TGTGCCAGCAGTTATCGGGACAGAATCACAGATACGCAGTATTTT.

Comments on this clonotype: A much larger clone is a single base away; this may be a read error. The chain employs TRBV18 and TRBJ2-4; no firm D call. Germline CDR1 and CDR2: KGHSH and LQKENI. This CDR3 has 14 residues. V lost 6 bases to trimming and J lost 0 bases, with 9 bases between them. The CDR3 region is CASSQDVAKNIQYF. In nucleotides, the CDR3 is TGTGCCAGCTCGCAGGATGTAGCCAAAAACATTCAGTACTTC.

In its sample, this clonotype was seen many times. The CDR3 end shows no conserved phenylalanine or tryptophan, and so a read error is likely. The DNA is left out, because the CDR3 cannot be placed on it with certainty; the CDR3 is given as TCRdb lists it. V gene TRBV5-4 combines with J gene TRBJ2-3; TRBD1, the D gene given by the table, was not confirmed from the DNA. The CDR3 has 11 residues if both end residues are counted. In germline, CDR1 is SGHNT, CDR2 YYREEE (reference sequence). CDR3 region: CASSRTGAQVV.

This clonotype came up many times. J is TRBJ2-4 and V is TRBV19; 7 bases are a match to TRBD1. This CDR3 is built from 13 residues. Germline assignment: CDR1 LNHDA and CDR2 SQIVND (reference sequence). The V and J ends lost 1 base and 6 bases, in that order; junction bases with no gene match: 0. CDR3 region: CASSIGQGNIQYF. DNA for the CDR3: TGTGCCAGTAGTATAGGACAGGGAAACATTCAGTACTTC.

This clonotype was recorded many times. The CDR3 spells CASSQEWSSGNTIYF. Here the CDR3 DNA reads TGCGCCAGCAGCCAAGAGTGGAGCTCTGGAAACACCATATATTTT. This chain joins TRBV4-3 and TRBJ1-3; D is uncertain. Germline V CDR1 and CDR2: LGHNA, YSLEER. This CDR3 comprises 15 residues. Trimming pared 0 bases from V and 0 bases from J, leaving 6 bases between.